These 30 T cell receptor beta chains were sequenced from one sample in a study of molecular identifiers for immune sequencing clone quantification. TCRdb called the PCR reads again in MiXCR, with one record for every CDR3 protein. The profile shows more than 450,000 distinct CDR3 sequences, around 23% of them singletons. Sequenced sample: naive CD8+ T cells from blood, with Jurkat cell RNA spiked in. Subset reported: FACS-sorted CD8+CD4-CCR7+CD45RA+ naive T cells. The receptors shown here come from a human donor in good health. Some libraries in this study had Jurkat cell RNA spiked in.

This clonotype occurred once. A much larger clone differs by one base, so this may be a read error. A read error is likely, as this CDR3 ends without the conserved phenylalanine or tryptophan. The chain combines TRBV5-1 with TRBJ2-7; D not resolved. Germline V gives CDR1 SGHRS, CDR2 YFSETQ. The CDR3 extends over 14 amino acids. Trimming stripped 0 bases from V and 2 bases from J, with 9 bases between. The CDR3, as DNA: TGCGCCAGCAGCTTGGGTCCGGGTACCTACGAGCAGTACTAC. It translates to CASSLGPGTYEQYY.

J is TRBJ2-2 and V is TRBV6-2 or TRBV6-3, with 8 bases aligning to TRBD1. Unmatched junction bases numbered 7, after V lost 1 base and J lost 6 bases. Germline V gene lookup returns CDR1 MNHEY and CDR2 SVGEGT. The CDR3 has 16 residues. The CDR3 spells CASSYYAGGPPGELFF. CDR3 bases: TGTGCCAGCAGTTACTATGCAGGGGGCCCTCCCGGGGAGCTGTTTTTT.

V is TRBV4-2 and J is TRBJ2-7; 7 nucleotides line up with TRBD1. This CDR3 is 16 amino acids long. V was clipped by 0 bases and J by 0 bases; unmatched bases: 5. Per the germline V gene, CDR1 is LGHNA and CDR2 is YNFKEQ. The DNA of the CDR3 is TGTGCCAGCAGCCAAGATTTGGGGACAGCCTCCTACGAGCAGTACTTC. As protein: CASSQDLGTASYEQYF.

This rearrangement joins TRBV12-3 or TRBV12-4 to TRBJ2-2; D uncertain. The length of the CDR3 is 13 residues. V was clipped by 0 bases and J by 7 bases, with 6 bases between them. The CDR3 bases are TGTGCCAGCAGTTTAGCCAGTGTCGGGGAGCTGTTTTTT. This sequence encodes CASSLASVGELFF.

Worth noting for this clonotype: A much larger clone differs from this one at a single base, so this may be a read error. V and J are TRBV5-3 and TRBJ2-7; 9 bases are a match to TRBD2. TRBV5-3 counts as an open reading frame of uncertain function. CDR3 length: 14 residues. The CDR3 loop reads CASSFSSGGTLGNF. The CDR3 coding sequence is TGTGCCAGCAGCTTCAGTAGCGGGGGAACGTTAGGGAACTTC.

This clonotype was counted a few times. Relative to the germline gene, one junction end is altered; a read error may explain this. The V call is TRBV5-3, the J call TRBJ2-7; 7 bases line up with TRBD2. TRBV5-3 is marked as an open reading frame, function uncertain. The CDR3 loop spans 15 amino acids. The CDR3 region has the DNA TGTGCCAGCAGCTTGGGGGGGACCGTCTCCTACGAGCAGTACTTC. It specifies CASSLGGTVSYEQYF.

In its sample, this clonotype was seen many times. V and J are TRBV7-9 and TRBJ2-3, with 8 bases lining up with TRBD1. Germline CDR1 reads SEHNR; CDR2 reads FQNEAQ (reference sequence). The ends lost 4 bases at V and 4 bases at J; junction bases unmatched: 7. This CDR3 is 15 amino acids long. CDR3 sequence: CASSSGQGLADTQYF. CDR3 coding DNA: TGTGCCAGCAGCTCAGGACAGGGCCTCGCAGATACGCAGTATTTT.

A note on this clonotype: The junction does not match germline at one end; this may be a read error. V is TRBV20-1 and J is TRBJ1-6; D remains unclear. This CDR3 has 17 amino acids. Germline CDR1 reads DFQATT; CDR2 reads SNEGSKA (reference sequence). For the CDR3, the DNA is TGCAGTGCTAGAGATAGGGCGGTGAGCTCCTATAATTCACCCCTCTACTTT. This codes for CSARDRAVSSYNSPLYF.

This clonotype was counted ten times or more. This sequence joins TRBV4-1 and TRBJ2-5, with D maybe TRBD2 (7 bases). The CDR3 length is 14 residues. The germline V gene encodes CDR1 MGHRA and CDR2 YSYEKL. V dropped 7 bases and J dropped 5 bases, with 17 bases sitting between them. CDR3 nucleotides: TGCGCCAGCAAATCTCCGGGGGGCGGCGAGACCCAGTACTTC. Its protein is CASKSPGGGETQYF.

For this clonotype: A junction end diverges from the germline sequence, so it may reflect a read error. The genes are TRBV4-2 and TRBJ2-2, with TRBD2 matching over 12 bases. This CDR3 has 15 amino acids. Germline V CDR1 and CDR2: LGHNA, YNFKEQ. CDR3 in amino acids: CASTGLAGNTGELLF. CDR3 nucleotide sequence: TGTGCCAGCACCGGACTAGCGGGGAACACCGGGGAGCTGCTTTTT.

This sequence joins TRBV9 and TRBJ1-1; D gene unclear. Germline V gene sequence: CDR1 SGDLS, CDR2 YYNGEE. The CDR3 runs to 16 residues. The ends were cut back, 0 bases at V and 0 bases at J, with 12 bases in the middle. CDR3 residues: CASSVGGQAMNTEAFF. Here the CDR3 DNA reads TGTGCCAGCAGCGTAGGGGGTCAGGCAATGAACACTGAAGCTTTCTTT.

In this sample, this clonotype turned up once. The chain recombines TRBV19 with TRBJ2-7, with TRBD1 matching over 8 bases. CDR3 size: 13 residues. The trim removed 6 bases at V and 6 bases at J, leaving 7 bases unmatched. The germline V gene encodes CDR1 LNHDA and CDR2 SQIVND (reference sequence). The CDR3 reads CASRTGQAGEQYF. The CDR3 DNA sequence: TGTGCCAGTAGAACGGGACAGGCTGGCGAGCAGTACTTC.

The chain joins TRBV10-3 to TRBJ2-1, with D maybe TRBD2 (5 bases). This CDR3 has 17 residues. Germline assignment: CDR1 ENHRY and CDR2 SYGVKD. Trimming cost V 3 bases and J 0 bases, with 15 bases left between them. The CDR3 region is CAISDKLGLSSYNEQFF. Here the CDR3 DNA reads TGTGCCATCAGTGATAAGCTCGGACTGAGCTCCTACAATGAGCAGTTCTTC.

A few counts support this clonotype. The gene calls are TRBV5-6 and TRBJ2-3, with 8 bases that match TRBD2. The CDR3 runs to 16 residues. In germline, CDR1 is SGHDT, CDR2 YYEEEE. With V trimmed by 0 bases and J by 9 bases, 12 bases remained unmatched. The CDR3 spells CASSLGTGLAADTQYF. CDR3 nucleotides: TGTGCCAGCAGCTTGGGCACCGGACTAGCAGCTGACACGCAGTATTTT.

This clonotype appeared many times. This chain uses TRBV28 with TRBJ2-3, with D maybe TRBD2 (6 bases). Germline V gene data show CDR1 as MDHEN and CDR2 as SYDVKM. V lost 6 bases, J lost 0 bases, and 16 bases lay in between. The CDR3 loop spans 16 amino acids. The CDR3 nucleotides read TGTGCCAGCAGGCTACAAGGAGGGCCAAGCACAGATACGCAGTATTTT. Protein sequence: CASRLQGGPSTDTQYF.

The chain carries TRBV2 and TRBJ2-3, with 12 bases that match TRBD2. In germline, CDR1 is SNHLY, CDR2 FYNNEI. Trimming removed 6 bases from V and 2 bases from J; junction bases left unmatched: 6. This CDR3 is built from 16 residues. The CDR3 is CASSRGLAGNTDTQYF. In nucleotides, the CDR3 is TGTGCCAGCAGCCGCGGACTAGCGGGGAACACAGATACGCAGTATTTT.

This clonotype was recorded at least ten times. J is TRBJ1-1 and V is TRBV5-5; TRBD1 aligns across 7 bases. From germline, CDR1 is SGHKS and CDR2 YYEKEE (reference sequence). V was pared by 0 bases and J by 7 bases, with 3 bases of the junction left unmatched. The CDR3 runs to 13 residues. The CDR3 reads CASSLGNRGEAFF. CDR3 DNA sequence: TGTGCCAGCAGCTTGGGAAACAGGGGTGAAGCTTTCTTT.

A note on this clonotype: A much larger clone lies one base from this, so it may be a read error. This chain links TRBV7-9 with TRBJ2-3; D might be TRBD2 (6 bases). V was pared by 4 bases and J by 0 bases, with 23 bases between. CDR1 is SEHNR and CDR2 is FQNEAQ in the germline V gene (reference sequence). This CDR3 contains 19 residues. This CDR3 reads CASSSTTRLVQPSTDTQYF. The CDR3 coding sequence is TGTGCCAGCAGCTCAACCACCCGACTAGTGCAACCGAGCACAGATACGCAGTATTTT.

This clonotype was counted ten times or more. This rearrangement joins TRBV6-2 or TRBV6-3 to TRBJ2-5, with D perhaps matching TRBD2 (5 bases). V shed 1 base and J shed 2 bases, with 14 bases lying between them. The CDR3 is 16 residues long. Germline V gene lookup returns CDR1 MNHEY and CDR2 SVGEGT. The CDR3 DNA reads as TGTGCCAGCAGTTACTGGCGTGGACTCAAACAAGAGACCCAGTACTTC. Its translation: CASSYWRGLKQETQYF.

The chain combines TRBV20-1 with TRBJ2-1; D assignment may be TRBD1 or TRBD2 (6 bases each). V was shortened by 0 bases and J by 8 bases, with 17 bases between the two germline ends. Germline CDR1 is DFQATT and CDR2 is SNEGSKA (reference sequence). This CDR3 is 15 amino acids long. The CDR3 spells CSARDMAGGGYEQFF. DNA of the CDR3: TGCAGTGCTAGAGACATGGCAGGAGGGGGGTATGAGCAGTTCTTC.

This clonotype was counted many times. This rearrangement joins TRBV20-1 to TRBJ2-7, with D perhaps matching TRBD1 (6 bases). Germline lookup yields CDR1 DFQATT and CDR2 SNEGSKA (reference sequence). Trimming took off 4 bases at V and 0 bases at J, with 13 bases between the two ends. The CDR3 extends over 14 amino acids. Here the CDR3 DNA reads TGCAGTGCTAACGGACAGAGATACTCCTACGAGCAGTACTTC. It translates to CSANGQRYSYEQYF.

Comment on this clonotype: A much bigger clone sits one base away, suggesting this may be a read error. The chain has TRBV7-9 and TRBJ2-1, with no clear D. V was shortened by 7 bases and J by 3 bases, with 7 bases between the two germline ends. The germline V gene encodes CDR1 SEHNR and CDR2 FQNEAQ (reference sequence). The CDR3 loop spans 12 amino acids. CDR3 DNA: TGTGCCAGCAACTCCGACTACAATGAGCAGTTCTTC. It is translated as CASNSDYNEQFF.

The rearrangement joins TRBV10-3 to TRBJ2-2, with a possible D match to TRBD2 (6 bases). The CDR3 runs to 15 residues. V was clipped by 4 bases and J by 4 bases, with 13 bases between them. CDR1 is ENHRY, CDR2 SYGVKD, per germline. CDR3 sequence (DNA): TGTGCCATCAGTGGGCGTGGAGGGGCCACCGGGGAGCTGTTTTTT. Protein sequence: CAISGRGGATGELFF.

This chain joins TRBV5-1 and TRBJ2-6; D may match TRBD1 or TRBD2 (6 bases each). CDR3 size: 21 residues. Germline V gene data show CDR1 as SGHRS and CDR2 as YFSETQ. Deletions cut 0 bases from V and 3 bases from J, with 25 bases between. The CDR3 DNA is TGCGCCAGCAGCTTGGCCGGGGTCGACGGGGGCGGTTTGGTTGGGGCCAACGTCCTGACTTTC. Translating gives CASSLAGVDGGGLVGANVLTF.

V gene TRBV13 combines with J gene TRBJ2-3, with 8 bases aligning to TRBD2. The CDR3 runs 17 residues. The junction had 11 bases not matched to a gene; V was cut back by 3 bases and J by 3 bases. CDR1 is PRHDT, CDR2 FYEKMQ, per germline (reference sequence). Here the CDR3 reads CASSFTPREDGTDTQYF. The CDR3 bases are TGTGCCAGCAGCTTCACTCCGCGGGAGGATGGGACAGATACGCAGTATTTT.

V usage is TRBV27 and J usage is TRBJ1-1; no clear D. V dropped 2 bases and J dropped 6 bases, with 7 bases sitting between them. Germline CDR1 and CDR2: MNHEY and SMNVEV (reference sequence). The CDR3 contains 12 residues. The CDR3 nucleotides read TGTGCCAGCAGTTTACCGGACGCTGAAGCTTTCTTT. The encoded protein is CASSLPDAEAFF.

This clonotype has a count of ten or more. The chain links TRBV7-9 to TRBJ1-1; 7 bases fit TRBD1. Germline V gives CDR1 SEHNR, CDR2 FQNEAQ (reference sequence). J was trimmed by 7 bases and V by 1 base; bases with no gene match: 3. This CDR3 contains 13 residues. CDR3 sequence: CASSLGGQIEAFF. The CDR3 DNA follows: TGTGCCAGCAGCTTAGGGGGACAGATTGAAGCTTTCTTT. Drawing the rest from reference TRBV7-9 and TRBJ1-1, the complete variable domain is DTGVSQNPRHKITKRGQNVTFRCDPISEHNRLYWYRQTLGQGPEFLTYFQNEAQLEKSRLLSDRFSAERPKGSFSTLEIQRTEQGDSAMYLCASSLGGQIEAFFGQGTRLTVV.

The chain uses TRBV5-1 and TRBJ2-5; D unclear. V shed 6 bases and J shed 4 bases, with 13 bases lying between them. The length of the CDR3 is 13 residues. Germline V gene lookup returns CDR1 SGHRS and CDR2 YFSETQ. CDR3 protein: CASTQRLGETQYF. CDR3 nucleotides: TGCGCCAGCACCCAGAGACTGGGAGAGACCCAGTACTTC.

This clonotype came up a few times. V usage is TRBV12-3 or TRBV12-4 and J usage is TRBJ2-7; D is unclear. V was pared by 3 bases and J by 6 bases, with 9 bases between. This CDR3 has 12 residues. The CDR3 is CASSFASSEQYF. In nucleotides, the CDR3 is TGTGCCAGCAGTTTCGCCAGCTCCGAGCAGTACTTC.

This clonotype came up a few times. This CDR3 reads CASSVVRGLVSYEQYF. CDR3 coding DNA: TGTGCCAGCAGTGTCGTCAGGGGGCTCGTCTCCTACGAGCAGTACTTC. The V and J genes are TRBV6-2 or TRBV6-3 and TRBJ2-7; TRBD1 aligns across 8 bases. The CDR3 has 16 amino acids. J gave up 0 bases and V 5 bases, and 9 bases lay outside the gene matches. CDR1 and CDR2 (germline): MNHEY, SVGEGT.